These 2 T cell receptor beta chains originate from one sample sequenced in a study of blood T cell repertoires in COVID-19 (TCRdb year 2020). Library prep was done by the immunoSEQ multiplex PCR assay. Imported from immuneACCESS, the table was reduced by TCRdb to in-frame sequences with V and J called. These copies leave out some clones; in studies compared against another copy, an unresolved V gene accounts for under half, and the cause of the remainder is not known. This sample holds roughly 300,000 clones; about 93% were observed only once. The ten largest clonotypes hold roughly 1.1% of the sample. The sequenced sample consisted of PBMCs or T cells enriched from blood (not recorded which). These receptor sequences come from a young woman who had recovered from COVID-19.

The V and J genes are TRBV4-1 and TRBJ2-7; 7 bases match TRBD1. Germline CDR1 reads MGHRA; CDR2 reads YSYEKL. The CDR3 totals 13 residues. The junction had 6 bases not matched to a gene; V was cut back by 5 bases and J by 5 bases. The CDR3 is CASSDRGGDEQYF. The CDR3 bases are TGCGCCAGCAGCGACCGAGGGGGCGACGAGCAGTACTTC.

This clone was seen ten or more times. Written as DNA, the CDR3 is TGTGCCAGCGACAGGGGGCGAGAAAAACTGTTTTTT. This sequence encodes CASDRGREKLFF. The rearrangement links TRBV2 to TRBJ1-4; 10 bases agree with TRBD1. The V segment lost 8 bases and the J segment 8 bases; nucleotides outside the gene matches: 2. Germline V gene lookup returns CDR1 SNHLY and CDR2 FYNNEI. This CDR3 has 12 residues.